The next 10 T cell receptor beta chains were all read from a single sample in a study of T cell responses to AZD1222 COVID-19 vaccine. The data were produced by immunoSEQ multiplex PCR, yet TCRdb's version contains in-frame clones alone and is incomplete. Among 150,000 or so clones listed, 89% were seen once. The sample in question was peripheral blood, obtained on day 0 of AZD1222 vaccination. These TCRs come from an adult in good health.

The chain employs TRBV7-9 and TRBJ1-4; D may be TRBD1 (5 bases). Germline values: CDR1 SEHNR, CDR2 FQNEAQ (reference sequence). V lost 3 bases, J lost 7 bases, and 12 bases lay in between. The CDR3 extends over 14 amino acids. CDR3 in amino acids: CASSLQGTGEKLFF. CDR3 sequence (DNA): TGTGCCAGCAGCTTGCAAGGGACGGGTGAAAAACTGTTTTTT. The variable domain in full, with the rest retrieved from reference TRBV7-9 and TRBJ1-4, is DTGVSQNPRHKITKRGQNVTFRCDPISEHNRLYWYRQTLGQGPEFLTYFQNEAQLEKSRLLSDRFSAERPKGSFSTLEIQRTEQGDSAMYLCASSLQGTGEKLFFGSGTQLSVL.

The chain employs TRBV24-1 and TRBJ2-3; D is perhaps TRBD1 or TRBD2 (9 bases each). Trimming stripped 8 bases from V and 4 bases from J, with 30 bases between. There are 19 residues in the CDR3. Germline lookup yields CDR1 KGHDR and CDR2 SFDVKD. Here the CDR3 reads CATNLQGAGGRAGADTQYF. The CDR3 nucleotides read TGTGCCACCAATTTACAGGGGGCTGGCGGGAGGGCCGGGGCAGATACGCAGTATTTT.

The J gene is TRBJ2-1, the V gene TRBV7-2; weak D call: TRBD2 (6 bases). The CDR3 sequence is 16 residues long. V was trimmed by 4 bases and J by 4 bases, leaving 17 bases between them. Germline V gene data show CDR1 as SGHTA and CDR2 as FQGNSA. The CDR3 bases are TGTGCCAGCAGCTCTCGGTCCGGCGGGATTTACAATGAGCAGTTCTTC. This codes for CASSSRSGGIYNEQFF.

This chain joins TRBV28 and TRBJ1-2, with no clear D. Germline values: CDR1 MDHEN, CDR2 SYDVKM. This CDR3 is 12 amino acids long. V lost 7 bases and J lost 2, with 8 bases in between. The CDR3 DNA reads TGTGCCAGCAAGTCTTTAAACTATGGCTACACCTTC. Translating gives CASKSLNYGYTF.

This clone was seen a few times. The chain recombines TRBV4-3 with TRBJ1-6, with TRBD1 matching 8 bases. The CDR3 is 15 amino acids. In germline, CDR1 is LGHNA, CDR2 YSLEER. The V gene end was trimmed by 4 bases and the J gene end by 7 bases; junction bases not matched to a gene: 6. CDR3 coding DNA: TGCGCCAGCAGCCGGAAGGGACAGGAGAATTCACCCCTCCACTTT. It is translated as CASSRKGQENSPLHF.

V is TRBV9 and J is TRBJ2-6; D unresolved. The CDR3 has 15 amino acids. Looked up from germline, CDR1 is SGDLS and CDR2 is YYNGEE. The V and J ends lost 0 bases and 0 bases respectively, with 4 bases between them. The CDR3 coding sequence is TGTGCCAGCAGCGTAGTTGGCTCTGGGGCCAACGTCCTGACTTTC. Protein sequence: CASSVVGSGANVLTF.

This clone was detected only once. The genes are TRBV5-5 and TRBJ1-6; the D is unclear. The CDR3 runs to 17 residues. Trimming stripped 0 bases from V and 1 base from J, with 11 bases between. CDR1 SGHKS and CDR2 YYEKEE come from the germline V gene (reference sequence). The CDR3 protein is CASSLGQERSYNSPLHF. In DNA, the CDR3 is TGTGCCAGCAGCTTGGGTCAGGAGCGGTCCTATAATTCACCCCTCCACTTT.

This rearrangement joins TRBV15 to TRBJ2-7, with 7 bases fitting TRBD1. The CDR3 is 15 residues long. V lost 4 bases and J lost 2; bases outside the gene matches: 8. CDR1 is LNHNV and CDR2 is YYDKDF in the germline V gene (reference sequence). CDR3 residues: CATSTTGKRAYEQYF. CDR3 DNA: TGTGCCACCAGCACGACAGGGAAAAGGGCCTACGAGCAGTACTTC.

The gene calls are TRBV5-4 and TRBJ2-1; 11 nucleotides align to TRBD1. V gave up 4 bases and J gave up 9 bases; unmatched junction bases: 6. The CDR3 spans 14 residues. Germline V lookup: CDR1 SGHNT, CDR2 YYREEE (reference sequence). In DNA form, the CDR3 reads TGTGCCAGCAGCCCGCGGACAGGGGGCACTGAGCAGTTCTTC. Residues: CASSPRTGGTEQFF.

This clone is a singleton in its sample. The V and J genes are TRBV4-2 and TRBJ1-6, with D possibly matching TRBD1 (5 bases). The germline V gene encodes CDR1 LGHNA and CDR2 YNFKEQ. CDR3 length equals 13 residues. The V end lost 9 bases, the J end lost 9 bases, and 15 bases lay between the germline ends. The CDR3 sequence is CASRGLFGSPLHF. The CDR3 DNA follows: TGTGCCAGTCGGGGCCTCTTCGGTTCACCCCTCCACTTT.